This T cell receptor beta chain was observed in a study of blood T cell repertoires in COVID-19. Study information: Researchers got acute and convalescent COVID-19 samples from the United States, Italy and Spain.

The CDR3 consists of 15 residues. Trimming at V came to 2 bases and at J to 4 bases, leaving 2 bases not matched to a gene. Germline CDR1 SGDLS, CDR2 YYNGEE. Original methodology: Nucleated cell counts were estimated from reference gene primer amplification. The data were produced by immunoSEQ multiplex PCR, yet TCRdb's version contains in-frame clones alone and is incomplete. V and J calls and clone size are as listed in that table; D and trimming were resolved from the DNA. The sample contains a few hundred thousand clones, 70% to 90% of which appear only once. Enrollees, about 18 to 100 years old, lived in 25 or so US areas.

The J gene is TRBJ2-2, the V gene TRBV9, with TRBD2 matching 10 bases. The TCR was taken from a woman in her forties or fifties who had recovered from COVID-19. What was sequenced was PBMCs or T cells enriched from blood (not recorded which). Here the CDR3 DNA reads TGTGCCAGCAGCGTTACTAGCGGGATCACCGGGGAGCTGTTTTTT. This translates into CASSVTSGITGELFF.